This T cell receptor (beta chain) emerged from a study of shared clonotypes between healthy human individuals. Method: immunoSEQ multiplex PCR; TCRdb's copy keeps in-frame clones and lacks some. The table lists more than 900,000 clones, around 78% of them singletons, with roughly 0.62% in the top ten. V lost 0 bases and J 6 bases, leaving 15 bases between the germline ends. The CDR3 extends over 15 amino acids. Germline V gene sequence: CDR1 LGHNA, CDR2 YSLEER. The genes are TRBV4-3 and TRBJ2-7; no definite D call. The sequence came from a man aged 18 to 29 in good health. Some clones in this sample may be carry-over from other donors' samples. Material for sequencing was memory CD4+ T cells from PBMCs. Subset meaning: CD45RA-negative fraction. The CDR3 nucleotides read TGCGCCAGCAGCCAAGATAGTTTCGCTTATTCCGAGCAGTACTTC. Amino acid sequence: CASSQDSFAYSEQYF.